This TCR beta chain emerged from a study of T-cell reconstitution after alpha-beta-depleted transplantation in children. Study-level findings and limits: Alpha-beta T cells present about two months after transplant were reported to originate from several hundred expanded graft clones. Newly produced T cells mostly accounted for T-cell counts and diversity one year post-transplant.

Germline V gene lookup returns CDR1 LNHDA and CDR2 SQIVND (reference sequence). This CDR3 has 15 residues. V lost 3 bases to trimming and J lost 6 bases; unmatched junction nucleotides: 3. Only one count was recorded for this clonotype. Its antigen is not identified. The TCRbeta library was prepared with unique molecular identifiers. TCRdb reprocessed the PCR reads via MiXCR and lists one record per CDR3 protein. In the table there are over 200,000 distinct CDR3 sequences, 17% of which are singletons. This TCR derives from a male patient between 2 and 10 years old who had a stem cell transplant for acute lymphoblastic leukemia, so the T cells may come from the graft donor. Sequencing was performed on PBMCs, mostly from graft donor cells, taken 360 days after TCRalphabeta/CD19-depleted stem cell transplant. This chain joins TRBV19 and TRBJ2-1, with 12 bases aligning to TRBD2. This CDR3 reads CASSILAGGGNEQFF. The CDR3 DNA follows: TGTGCCAGTAGTATCCTAGCGGGGGGGGGCAATGAGCAGTTCTTC. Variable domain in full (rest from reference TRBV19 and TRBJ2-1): DGGITQSPKYLFRKEGQNVTLSCEQNLNHDAMYWYRQDPGQGLRLIYYSQIVNDFQKGDIAEGYSVSREKKESFPLTVTSAQKNPTAFYLCASSILAGGGNEQFFGPGTRLTVL.